This paragraph covers one T cell receptor beta chain sequence. In this sample, this clone turned up once. Its cognate antigen has yet to be identified. No per-base quality is available; no much larger clone lies one base away. The CDR3 runs 16 residues from the cysteine to the phenylalanine. The entry retains the CDR3 DNA only, 48 bases that are in frame from base 1. V and J are truncated by 0 bases and 0 bases respectively, leaving an intervening sequence of 9 bases. The germline V gene specifies LGHNA as CDR1 and YNFKEQ as CDR2. The immunoSEQ Assay, a bias-controlled multiplex PCR, was used to amplify TCRbeta CDR3 regions from genomic DNA. In the source study's methods: The number of nucleated cells in each sample was estimated by amplification of reference gene primers within the assay. Sequence reads were collapsed and filtered to measure the absolute abundance of every unique TCRbeta CDR3 rearrangement. Productive Simpson clonality was computed per sample as the square root of Simpson's diversity index over productive rearrangements. Held by TCRdb, this immuneACCESS table contains in-frame sequences only and omits some clones. Under half of the omission traces to an unresolved V gene where checked; the cause of the rest is unknown. V and J calls and clone size are those listed in that table; D and trimming were worked out from the DNA. This sample lists 110,000 or so clones; roughly 80% were detected once. The ten largest account for roughly 8% of the sample.

This entry belongs to a study of blood T cell repertoires in COVID-19 (dated by TCRdb to 2020 to 2022). With respect to the entire study: The collaborator samples originated in the United States, Italy and Spain and spanned the acute and convalescent phases of COVID-19. Samples were obtained from the ongoing ImmuneRACE study (first 160 participants) and from 1,254 subjects provided by 6 global collaborators. Nearly every sample came with metadata listing a de-identified subject ID, COVID-19 status, age in years and sex. HLA class I and class II types, where available, came from metadata supplied by the sample provider rather than from assay-based typing. The dataset comprised deeply sampled blood TCRbeta repertoires from subjects exposed to, actively infected with, or recovered from COVID-19. A freely available public database, intended as a resource for researchers studying the immune response to SARS-CoV-2, is where the repertoires were released. The material from the prospective study consisted of cDNA or gDNA derived from T cells, B-cell-depleted T cells, or PBMCs. Overall study results and their limits: The amount of clinical and demographic metadata varied by source and participant and was provided uncurated.

Collaborating institutions collected whole blood in K2EDTA tubes following their own protocols. Collaborator samples were shipped for TCRbeta analysis as frozen whole blood, isolated PBMCs, or DNA extracted from either sample type. The chain employs TRBV4-2 and TRBJ1-3; there is no confident call for the D gene. The TCR sequence derives from a woman aged 40 to 50 with acute or convalescent COVID-19. The specimen was peripheral blood. CDR3 protein: CASSQDQQLSGNTIYF. Here is the DNA: TGTGCCAGCAGCCAAGATCAACAGCTCTCTGGAAACACCATATATTTT.